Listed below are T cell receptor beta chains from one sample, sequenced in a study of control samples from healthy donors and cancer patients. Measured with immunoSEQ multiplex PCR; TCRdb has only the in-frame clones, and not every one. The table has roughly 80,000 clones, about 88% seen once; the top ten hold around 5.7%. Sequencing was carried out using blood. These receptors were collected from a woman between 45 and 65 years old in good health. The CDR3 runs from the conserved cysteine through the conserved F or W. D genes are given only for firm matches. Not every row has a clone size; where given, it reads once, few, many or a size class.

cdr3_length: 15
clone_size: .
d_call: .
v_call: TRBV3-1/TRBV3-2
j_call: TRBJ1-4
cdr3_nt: TGTGCCAGCAGCCGAGCGGGGGGGGGCCCTGAAAAACTGTTTTTT
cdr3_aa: CASSRAGGGPEKLFF

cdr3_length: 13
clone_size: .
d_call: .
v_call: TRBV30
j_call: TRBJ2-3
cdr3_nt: TGTGCCTGGAGTAAGAGTTCCGCAGATACGCAGTATTTT
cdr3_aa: CAWSKSSADTQYF

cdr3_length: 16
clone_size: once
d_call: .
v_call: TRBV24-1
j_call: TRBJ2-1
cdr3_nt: TGTGCCACCAGTGATTTCGGGAGAAGCTCCTACAATGAGCAGTTCTTC
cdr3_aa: CATSDFGRSSYNEQFF

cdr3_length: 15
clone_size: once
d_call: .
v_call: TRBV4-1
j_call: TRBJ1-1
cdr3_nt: TGCGCCAGCAGCCAAGCCTTCACCCAGGACACTGAAGCTTTCTTT
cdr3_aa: CASSQAFTQDTEAFF

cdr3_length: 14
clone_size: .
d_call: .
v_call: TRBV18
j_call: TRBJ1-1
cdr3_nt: TGTGCCAGCTCACGCCAGGGCCCGAACACTGAAGCTTTCTTT
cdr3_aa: CASSRQGPNTEAFF

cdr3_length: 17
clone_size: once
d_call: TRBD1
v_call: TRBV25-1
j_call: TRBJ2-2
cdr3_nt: TGTGCCACCCCACCGGGTAGGGACAGGGGATTTGGCGGGGAGCTGTTTTTT
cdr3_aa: CATPPGRDRGFGGELFF

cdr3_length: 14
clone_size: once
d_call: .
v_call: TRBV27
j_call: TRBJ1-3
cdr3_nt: TGTGCCAGCAGTTTTACAGGAACTGGAAACACCATATATTTT
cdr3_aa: CASSFTGTGNTIYF

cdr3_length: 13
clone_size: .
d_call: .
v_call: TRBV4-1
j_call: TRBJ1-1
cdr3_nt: TGCGCCAGCAGCCAAGACCCTTATACTGAAGCTTTCTTT
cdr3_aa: CASSQDPYTEAFF

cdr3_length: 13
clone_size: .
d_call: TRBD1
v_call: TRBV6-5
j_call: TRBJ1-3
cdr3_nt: TGTGCCAGCAGGCAGACAGGGGAATACACCATATATTTT
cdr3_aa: CASRQTGEYTIYF

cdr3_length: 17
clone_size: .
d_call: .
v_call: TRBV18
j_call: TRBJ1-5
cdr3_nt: TGTGCCAGCTTCACCAGGGCCGGGAAGTATAGCAATCAGCCCCAGCATTTT
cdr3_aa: CASFTRAGKYSNQPQHF

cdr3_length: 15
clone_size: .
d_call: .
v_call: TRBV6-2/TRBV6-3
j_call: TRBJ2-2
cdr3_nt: TGTGCCAGCAGTTACGACCCCCCGAGCACCGGGGAGCTGTTTTTT
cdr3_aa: CASSYDPPSTGELFF

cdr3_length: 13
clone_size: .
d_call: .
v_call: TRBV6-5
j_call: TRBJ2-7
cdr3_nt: TGTGCCAGCAGTTACTCGACTTTTTACGAGCAGTACTTC
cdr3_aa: CASSYSTFYEQYF

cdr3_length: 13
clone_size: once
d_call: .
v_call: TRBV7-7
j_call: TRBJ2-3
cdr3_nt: TGTGCCAGCAGCCAGGGTAGGAGTGATACGCAGTATTTT
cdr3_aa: CASSQGRSDTQYF

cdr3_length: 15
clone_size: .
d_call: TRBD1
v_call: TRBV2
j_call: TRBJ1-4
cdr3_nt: TGTGCCAGCAGTAAGTGGGACAGCAGTAATGAAAAACTGTTTTTT
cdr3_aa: CASSKWDSSNEKLFF

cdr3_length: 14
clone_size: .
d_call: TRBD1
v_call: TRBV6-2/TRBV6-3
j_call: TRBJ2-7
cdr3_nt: TGTGCCAGCAGTTACGCACAGGGGACCTACGAGCAGTACTTC
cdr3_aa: CASSYAQGTYEQYF

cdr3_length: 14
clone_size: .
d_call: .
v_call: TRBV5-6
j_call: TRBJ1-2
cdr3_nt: TGTGCCAGCAGTTACGGGACGATGCTTTATGGCTACACCTTC
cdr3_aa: CASSYGTMLYGYTF

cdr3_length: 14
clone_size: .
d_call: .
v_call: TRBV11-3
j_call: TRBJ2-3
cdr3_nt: TGTGCCAGCAGCTCGCGGACTGAGTCAGATACGCAGTATTTT
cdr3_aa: CASSSRTESDTQYF

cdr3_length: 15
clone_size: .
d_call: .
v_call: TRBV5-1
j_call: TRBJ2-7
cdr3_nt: TGCGCCAGCAGCCTACAGGGTGCTTTGACCTACGAGCAGTACTTC
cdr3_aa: CASSLQGALTYEQYF

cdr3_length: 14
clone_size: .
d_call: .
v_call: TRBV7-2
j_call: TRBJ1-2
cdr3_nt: TGTGCCAGCAGCTTACCGGTGTCCGCCTATGGCTACACCTTC
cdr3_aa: CASSLPVSAYGYTF

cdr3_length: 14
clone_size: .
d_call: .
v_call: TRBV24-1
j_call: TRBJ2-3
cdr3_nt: TGTGCCACCAGTGATGTCCTAGCCTCAGATACGCAGTATTTT
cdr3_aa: CATSDVLASDTQYF

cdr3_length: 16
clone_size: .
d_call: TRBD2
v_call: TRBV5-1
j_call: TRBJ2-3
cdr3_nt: TGCGCCAGCAGCCCACTACTAGCGGGGAGCACAGATACGCAGTATTTT
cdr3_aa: CASSPLLAGSTDTQYF

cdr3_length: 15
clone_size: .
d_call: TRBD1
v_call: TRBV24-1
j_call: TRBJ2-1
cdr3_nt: TGTGCCACCAGTGATTCCGGGACAGGGTCAAGGGAGCAGTTCTTC
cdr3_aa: CATSDSGTGSREQFF

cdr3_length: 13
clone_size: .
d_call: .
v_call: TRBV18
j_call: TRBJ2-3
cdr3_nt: TGTGCCAGCTCACCACCTGACACATATACGCAGTATTTT
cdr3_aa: CASSPPDTYTQYF

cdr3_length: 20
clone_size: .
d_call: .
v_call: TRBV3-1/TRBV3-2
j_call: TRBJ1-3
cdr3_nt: TGTGCCAGCAGCCTAAAGGGGATGGGATTGGGGCAATCCTCTGGAAACACCATATATTTT
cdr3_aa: CASSLKGMGLGQSSGNTIYF

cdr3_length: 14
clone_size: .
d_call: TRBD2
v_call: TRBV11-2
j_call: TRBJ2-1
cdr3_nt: TGTGCCAGCTACCGGGGGGGCCTATCGAATGAGCAGTTCTTC
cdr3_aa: CASYRGGLSNEQFF